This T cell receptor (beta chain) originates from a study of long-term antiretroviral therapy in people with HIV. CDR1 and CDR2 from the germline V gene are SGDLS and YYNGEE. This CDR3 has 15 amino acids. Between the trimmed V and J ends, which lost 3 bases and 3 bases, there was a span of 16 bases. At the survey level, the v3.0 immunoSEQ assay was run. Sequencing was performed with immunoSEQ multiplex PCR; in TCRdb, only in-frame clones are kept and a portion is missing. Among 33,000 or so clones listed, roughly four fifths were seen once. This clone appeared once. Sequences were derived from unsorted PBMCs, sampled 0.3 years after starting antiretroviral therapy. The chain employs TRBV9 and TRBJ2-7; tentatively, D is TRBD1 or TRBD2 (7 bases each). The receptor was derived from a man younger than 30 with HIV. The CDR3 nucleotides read TGTGCCAGCAGCGCCAGCGGGACAGCCTACTACGAGCAGTACTTC. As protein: CASSASGTAYYEQYF.